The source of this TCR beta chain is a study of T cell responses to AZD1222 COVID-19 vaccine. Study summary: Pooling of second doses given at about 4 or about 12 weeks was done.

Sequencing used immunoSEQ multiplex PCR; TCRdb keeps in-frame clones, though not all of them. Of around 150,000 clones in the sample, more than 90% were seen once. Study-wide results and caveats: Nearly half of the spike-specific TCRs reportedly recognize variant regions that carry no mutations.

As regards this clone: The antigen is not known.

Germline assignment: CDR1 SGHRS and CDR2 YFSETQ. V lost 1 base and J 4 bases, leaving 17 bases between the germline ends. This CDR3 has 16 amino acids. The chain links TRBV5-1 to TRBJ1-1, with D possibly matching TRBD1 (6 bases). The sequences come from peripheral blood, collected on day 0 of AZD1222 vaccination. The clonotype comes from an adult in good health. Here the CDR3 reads CASSLMGPGAVTEAFF. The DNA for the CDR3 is TGCGCCAGCAGCTTGATGGGGCCAGGGGCGGTCACTGAAGCTTTCTTT.